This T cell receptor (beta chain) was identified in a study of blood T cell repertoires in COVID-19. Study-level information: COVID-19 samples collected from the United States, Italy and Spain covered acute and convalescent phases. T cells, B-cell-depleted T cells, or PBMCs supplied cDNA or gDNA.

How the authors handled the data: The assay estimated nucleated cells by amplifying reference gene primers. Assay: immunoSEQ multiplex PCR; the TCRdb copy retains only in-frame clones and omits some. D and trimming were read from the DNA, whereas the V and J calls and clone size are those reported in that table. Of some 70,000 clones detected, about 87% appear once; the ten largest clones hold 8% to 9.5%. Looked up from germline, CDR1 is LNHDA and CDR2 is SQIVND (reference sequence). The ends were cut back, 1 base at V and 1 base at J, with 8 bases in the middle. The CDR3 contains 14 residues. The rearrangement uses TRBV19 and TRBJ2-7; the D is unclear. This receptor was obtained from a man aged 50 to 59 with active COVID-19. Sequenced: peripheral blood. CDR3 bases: TGTGCCAGTAGTATAGTCAGTTTTTCCTACGAGCAGTACTTC. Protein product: CASSIVSFSYEQYF.